Reported below is one TCR beta chain. Via MiXCR, TCRdb re-called the 5' RACE reads, giving one row per CDR3 protein. This sample has tens of thousands of distinct CDR3 sequences, with approximately 12% found just once. Stated time point: sample taken at primary tumor resection. The donor group consisted of over 55 patients who had untreated, early-stage non-small cell lung cancer. The data are from a study of spatial heterogeneity in lung cancer. This CDR3 comprises 12 residues. V lost 7 bases and J 4 bases, leaving 13 bases between the germline ends. Germline assignment: CDR1 DFQATT and CDR2 SNEGSKA (reference sequence).

Specimen: PBMCs, collected at surgery. The clonotype originates from a male donor with early-stage non-small cell lung cancer. The V gene is TRBV20-1, the J gene TRBJ2-5; the D gene is possibly TRBD1 (5 bases). CDR3 sequence (DNA): TGCAGTGAGGTCCCGCAGGGAGAGACCCAGTACTTC. Translation: CSEVPQGETQYF.